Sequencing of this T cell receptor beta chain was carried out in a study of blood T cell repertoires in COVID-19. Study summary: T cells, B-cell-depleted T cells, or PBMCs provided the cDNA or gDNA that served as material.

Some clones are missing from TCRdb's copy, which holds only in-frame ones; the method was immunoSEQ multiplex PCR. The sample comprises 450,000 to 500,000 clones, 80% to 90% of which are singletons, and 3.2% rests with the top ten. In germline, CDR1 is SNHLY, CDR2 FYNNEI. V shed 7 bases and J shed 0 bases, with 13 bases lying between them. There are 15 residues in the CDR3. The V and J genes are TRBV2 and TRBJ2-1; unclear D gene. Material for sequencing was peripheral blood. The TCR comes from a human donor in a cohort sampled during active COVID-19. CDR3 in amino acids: CASTSRGGSYNEQFF. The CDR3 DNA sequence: TGTGCCAGCACCTCCCGCGGTGGCTCCTACAATGAGCAGTTCTTC.